Presented here are 9 T cell receptor beta chains from one specimen sequenced in a study of cytomegalovirus exposure and HLA in healthy donors. In the PCR, 60 Vbeta and 13 Jbeta primers were used. Sequencing was performed with immunoSEQ multiplex PCR; in TCRdb, only in-frame clones are kept and a portion is missing. Counted here are about 100,000 clones, approximately 80% occurring once; the ten biggest clones make up around 0.76%. Material for sequencing was PBMCs. These TCRs come from an older woman in good health and CMV-seronegative.

This chain joins TRBV19 and TRBJ1-1; no clear D gene. The CDR3 consists of 11 residues. V shed 7 bases and J shed 7 bases, with 10 bases lying between them. Germline V gene sequence: CDR1 LNHDA, CDR2 SQIVND (reference sequence). DNA for the CDR3: TGTGCCAGTAATGGTTGGAGTGAAGCTTTCTTT. This sequence encodes CASNGWSEAFF.

This clone has a single count. The chain uses TRBV25-1 and TRBJ2-5; 8 bases are a match to TRBD1. The junction had 12 bases not matched to a gene; V was cut back by 7 bases and J by 5 bases. Germline V CDR1 and CDR2: MGHDK, SYGVNS. This CDR3 comprises 15 residues. The chain's CDR3 is CASKGPTGVRETQYF. CDR3 bases: TGTGCCAGCAAGGGCCCGACAGGGGTAAGGGAGACCCAGTACTTC.

J is TRBJ2-5 and V is TRBV28, with D possibly TRBD1 on 7 matching bases. Trimming left V 2 bases short and J 5 bases short, with 15 bases between. Per germline, CDR1 MDHEN and CDR2 SYDVKM. CDR3 length equals 15 residues. CDR3 coding DNA: TGTGCCAGCAGTTTAGGTGGAGGGGGCCGTGAGACCCAGTACTTC. It codes for CASSLGGGGRETQYF.

This sequence joins TRBV2 and TRBJ1-6; TRBD1 matches 11 bases. The V and J ends lost 6 bases and 1 base, in that order; junction bases with no gene match: 8. Germline CDR1 is SNHLY and CDR2 is FYNNEI. The CDR3 extends over 18 amino acids. In DNA, the CDR3 is TGTGCCAGCAGGCGGACAGGGGGCGCCCGGTCCTATAATTCACCCCTCCACTTT. Amino acid sequence: CASRRTGGARSYNSPLHF.

The CDR3 spells CASSLSLPQETQYF. The CDR3 nucleotides are TGTGCCAGCAGCTTGAGCCTACCCCAAGAGACCCAGTACTTC. The rearrangement links TRBV5-5 to TRBJ2-5, with D uncertain. The CDR3 spans 14 residues. Germline CDR1 is SGHKS and CDR2 is YYEKEE (reference sequence). Deletions cut 1 base from V and 1 base from J, with 8 bases between.

The J gene is TRBJ2-3, the V gene TRBV15; D is unresolved. Germline CDR1 reads LNHNV; CDR2 reads YYDKDF (reference sequence). V lost 1 base and J 2 bases, leaving 16 bases between the germline ends. The CDR3 length is 17 residues. The CDR3 spells CATSRVLSPGVTDTQYF. The CDR3 nucleotides read TGTGCCACCAGCAGAGTTCTTAGTCCAGGCGTCACAGATACGCAGTATTTT.

The chain is built from TRBV5-1 and TRBJ1-1; D is ambiguous. Germline lookup yields CDR1 SGHRS and CDR2 YFSETQ. V was shortened by 1 base and J by 1 base, with 11 bases between the two germline ends. The CDR3 has 15 amino acids. In nucleotides, the CDR3 is TGCGCCAGCAGCTTGTCCGGGGAGCGGAACACTGAAGCTTTCTTT. It yields the protein CASSLSGERNTEAFF.

This sequence joins TRBV5-1 and TRBJ1-3; 10 nucleotides line up with TRBD1. Losses at the gene ends were 0 bases for V and 3 bases for J; bases not matched to a gene: 3. This CDR3 comprises 16 residues. Germline loops: CDR1 SGHRS, CDR2 YFSETQ. The CDR3 here is CASSLAGQGVGNTIYF. CDR3 nucleotide sequence: TGCGCCAGCAGCTTGGCCGGACAGGGGGTTGGAAACACCATATATTTT.

This clone is a singleton in its sample. The genes are TRBV7-9 and TRBJ2-1; tentative D call: TRBD1 (7 bases). V was trimmed by 4 bases and J by 4 bases, leaving 11 bases between them. The CDR3 runs to 14 residues. Germline lookup yields CDR1 SEHNR and CDR2 FQNEAQ (reference sequence). The CDR3 sequence is CASSSRGAYNEQFF. DNA for the CDR3: TGTGCCAGCAGCTCCAGGGGGGCGTACAATGAGCAGTTCTTC.